This record looks at one T cell receptor (beta chain) sequence and its context. These data belong to a study of blood T cells in healthy people across ages. PCR was performed a second time for about 7 to 12 cycles using a sample-barcoded 5' primer and a J-beta primer mix. Per-sample output comprised a minimum of 2.5 million paired-end reads containing CDR3. TCRdb passed the 5' RACE reads through MiXCR, listing each CDR3 protein once. The data show 1.4 million to 1.5 million distinct CDR3 sequences, with roughly 45% seen just once and 6.5% to 10% held by the top ten. The sequencing input was blood. The source is a woman aged 18-35 years in good health.

DNA of the CDR3: TGTGCCAGCAGTTGGTTGGGGGGTGCTCAGCAGTCCCAGCATTTT. Its translation is CASSWLGGAQQSQHF. The chain uses TRBV12-3 or TRBV12-4 and TRBJ1-5, with D possibly matching TRBD1 (5 bases). The CDR3 consists of 15 residues. Trimming stripped 4 bases from V and 11 bases from J, with 21 bases between.